These 17 T cell receptor beta chains came from one sample sequenced in a study of blood T cell repertoires in COVID-19. Libraries were prepared by immunoSEQ multiplex PCR; TCRdb keeps only in-frame clonotypes and omits some of them. This sample has roughly 100,000 clones, with around 87% found just once. Material for sequencing was peripheral blood. Receptors were obtained from a woman of 80 years or more with acute or convalescent COVID-19.

The table lists this clone with a few counts. This sequence joins TRBV4-3 and TRBJ2-3; the match to TRBD2 covers 10 bases. Trimming removed 2 bases from V and 2 bases from J; junction bases left unmatched: 4. The CDR3 spans 16 residues. Germline V gene data show CDR1 as LGHNA and CDR2 as YSLEER. CDR3 protein: CASSQITSGDTDTQYF. CDR3 bases: TGCGCCAGCAGCCAAATTACTAGCGGGGACACAGATACGCAGTATTTT.

V usage is TRBV15 and J usage is TRBJ1-6; D is possibly TRBD1 (5 bases). V lost 0 bases and J lost 7, with 19 bases in between. The CDR3 covers 18 residues. The germline V gene has CDR1 LNHNV and CDR2 YYDKDF (reference sequence). CDR3 protein: CATSRERPRDWGNSPLHF. For the CDR3, the DNA is TGTGCCACCAGCAGAGAAAGGCCTAGGGACTGGGGGAATTCACCCCTCCACTTT.

The CDR3 nucleotides are TGTGCCAGCAACATCGGCGGGGGACCTAGCACAGATACGCAGTATTTT. Protein product: CASNIGGGPSTDTQYF. The J gene is TRBJ2-3, the V gene TRBV7-9, with 7 bases matching TRBD2. The ends lost 7 bases at V and 0 bases at J; junction bases unmatched: 10. Germline V gene sequence: CDR1 SEHNR, CDR2 FQNEAQ (reference sequence). The CDR3 loop spans 16 amino acids.

V usage is TRBV7-6 and J usage is TRBJ2-1; the match to TRBD2 covers 8 bases. Germline values: CDR1 SGHVS, CDR2 FNYEAQ. The CDR3 sequence is 17 residues long. V shed 0 bases and J 9 bases; nucleotides not matched to a gene: 13. CDR3 protein: CASSLAGSSGGLGEQFF. The CDR3 DNA sequence: TGTGCCAGCAGCTTAGCGGGGTCGAGCGGGGGACTTGGTGAGCAGTTCTTC.

The CDR3 region is CASSRWTGSEQYF. As DNA, the CDR3 is TGTGCCAGCAGCCGATGGACAGGTAGCGAGCAGTACTTC. The V and J genes are TRBV7-2 and TRBJ2-7; 7 bases match TRBD1. Losses at the gene ends were 5 bases for V and 6 bases for J; bases not matched to a gene: 7. Germline values: CDR1 SGHTA, CDR2 FQGNSA. This CDR3 contains 13 residues. Together with reference TRBV7-2 and TRBJ2-7, the CDR3 gives the full variable domain: GAGVSQSPSNKVTEKGKDVELRCDPISGHTALYWYRQSLGQGLEFLIYFQGNSAPDKSGLPSDRFSAERTGGSVSTLTIQRTQQEDSAVYLCASSRWTGSEQYFGPGTRLTVT.

The chain recombines TRBV5-8 with TRBJ1-2; D is undetermined. Germline lookup yields CDR1 SGHTS and CDR2 YDEGEE. V dropped 2 bases and J dropped 6 bases, with 17 bases sitting between them. This CDR3 contains 15 residues. CDR3 residues: CASSFVERHIDGYTF. In DNA form, the CDR3 reads TGTGCCAGCAGCTTCGTAGAGCGGCATATTGATGGCTACACCTTC. Together with reference TRBV5-8 and TRBJ1-2, the CDR3 gives the full variable domain: EAGVTQSPTHLIKTRGQQATLRCSPISGHTSVYWYQQALGLGLQFLLWYDEGEERNRGNFPPRFSGRQFPNYSSELNVNALELEDSALYLCASSFVERHIDGYTFGSGTRLTVV.

The count of this clone is one. The rearrangement joins TRBV10-2 to TRBJ1-1; tentatively, D is TRBD1 (5 bases). CDR1 and CDR2 (germline): WSHSY, SAAADI. CDR3 length: 14 amino acids. V shed 6 bases and J shed 0 bases, with 11 bases lying between them. The CDR3 DNA is TGCGCCAGCAGATTCGGGGGGGTGAACACTGAAGCTTTCTTT. This encodes CASRFGGVNTEAFF.

The chain combines TRBV5-1 with TRBJ1-2; D remains unclear. The CDR3 sequence is 11 residues long. V was pared by 3 bases and J by 5 bases, with 5 bases between. Germline lookup yields CDR1 SGHRS and CDR2 YFSETQ. The CDR3 loop is CASSSEYGYTF. CDR3 nucleotides: TGCGCCAGCAGCTCTGAGTATGGCTACACCTTC.

The chain links TRBV2 to TRBJ1-6, with TRBD1 matching 9 bases. Germline CDR1 reads SNHLY; CDR2 reads FYNNEI. V gave up 5 bases and J gave up 7 bases; unmatched junction bases: 3. The CDR3 has 14 amino acids. CDR3 bases: TGTGCCAGCAGTCAGGGGACAGGGAATTCACCCCTCCACTTT. Its translation is CASSQGTGNSPLHF.

The chain links TRBV7-2 to TRBJ1-1; D gene ambiguous. The CDR3 spans 15 residues. The germline V gene has CDR1 SGHTA and CDR2 FQGNSA. V shed 3 bases and J shed 0 bases, with 11 bases lying between them. CDR3 nucleotide sequence: TGTGCCAGCAGCTTGGAGCAGACCATGAACACTGAAGCTTTCTTT. It encodes CASSLEQTMNTEAFF.

The chain couples TRBV7-9 to TRBJ2-7; D gene unclear. There are 17 residues in the CDR3. The V and J ends lost 0 bases and 0 bases respectively, with 15 bases between them. Germline lookup yields CDR1 SEHNR and CDR2 FQNEAQ (reference sequence). The CDR3 reads CASSLAPLSRSSYEQYF. DNA for the CDR3: TGTGCCAGCAGCTTAGCCCCCCTTTCAAGGAGCTCCTACGAGCAGTACTTC.

V and J are TRBV28 and TRBJ1-6; tentatively, D is TRBD1 (5 bases). V dropped 4 bases and J dropped 8 bases, with 9 bases sitting between them. Germline CDR1 reads MDHEN; CDR2 reads SYDVKM. The CDR3 length is 13 residues. The CDR3 nucleotides read TGTGCCAGCAGTTCCAGGGTTTATTCACCCCTCCACTTT. It is translated as CASSSRVYSPLHF.

Only a few counts were recorded for this clone. V gene TRBV10-3 combines with J gene TRBJ1-1, with 8 bases aligning to TRBD1. The CDR3 covers 14 residues. CDR1 and CDR2 from the germline V gene are ENHRY and SYGVKD. Trimming at V came to 8 bases and at J to 4 bases, leaving 9 bases not matched to a gene. CDR3 DNA sequence: TGTGCCATCGCTCCAGGGGGCGGACGCACTGAAGCTTTCTTT. Its translation is CAIAPGGGRTEAFF.

This chain joins TRBV24-1 and TRBJ2-7, with TRBD2 matching 8 bases. Losses at the gene ends were 9 bases for V and 3 bases for J; bases not matched to a gene: 3. Germline assignment: CDR1 KGHDR and CDR2 SFDVKD. This CDR3 has 12 residues. The CDR3 region has the DNA TGTGCCACCGCGGGGGGCGACTACGAGCAGTACTTC. Translating it yields CATAGGDYEQYF.

CDR3 region: CAWSVNSGTQYF. CDR3 in DNA: TGTGCCTGGAGTGTTAATAGTGGTACGCAGTATTTT. The V and J genes are TRBV30 and TRBJ2-3; D is unresolved. The V and J ends lost 0 bases and 8 bases respectively, with 9 bases between them. The CDR3 has 12 amino acids. Germline-derived CDR1 and CDR2 are GTSNPN and SVGIG (reference sequence).

V and J are TRBV9 and TRBJ2-5, with 8 bases identical to TRBD2. Germline values: CDR1 SGDLS, CDR2 YYNGEE. Losses at the gene ends were 3 bases for V and 4 bases for J; bases not matched to a gene: 5. The CDR3 extends over 14 amino acids. CDR3 DNA: TGTGCCAGCAGCGCGGGGACTAGTAGAGAGACCCAGTACTTC. Translated: CASSAGTSRETQYF. The variable domain in full, with the rest retrieved from reference TRBV9 and TRBJ2-5, is DSGVTQTPKHLITATGQRVTLRCSPRSGDLSVYWYQQSLDQGLQFLIQYYNGEERAKGNILERFSAQQFPDLHSELNLSSLELGDSALYFCASSAGTSRETQYFGPGTRLLVL.

V and J are TRBV6-1 and TRBJ2-2, with D perhaps TRBD1 (6 bases). This CDR3 contains 16 residues. Trimming removed 2 bases from V and 5 bases from J, with 15 bases in between. The germline gives CDR1 MNHNS, CDR2 SASEGT. The DNA for the CDR3 is TGTGCCAGCAGTGAATGGAGAGGGGGAAAAACCGGGGAGCTGTTTTTT. This encodes CASSEWRGGKTGELFF.